The clone carrying this TCR beta chain showed up just a few times. Its antigen is not identified. Assay used: immunoSEQ multiplex PCR; TCRdb lists only in-frame clones, some missing. The profile shows about 220,000 clones, about 86% of them singletons. Looked up from germline, CDR1 is MNHEY and CDR2 is SVGAGI. This CDR3 contains 13 residues. Trimming cost V 6 bases and J 5 bases; bases outside gene matches: 4. Donors came from a validation cohort of some 110 subjects, distinct from the first 666-subject cohort. These data are taken from a study of cytomegalovirus exposure and HLA in healthy donors. Across the whole study: The approximately 120 validation repertoires were reported in a later analysis to have been generated on the same platform as the approximately 700 first-cohort repertoires. Study-wide results and limits: Cytomegalovirus status was reportedly diagnosed by the classifier with high sensitivity and specificity. Most TCR sequences were uncommon, yet certain public TCRs appeared in many donors.

The receptor comes from a man aged 18 to 35 in good health and CMV-seronegative. The specimen was PBMCs. The V and J genes are TRBV6-5 and TRBJ1-5, with 7 bases fitting TRBD1. The CDR3 coding sequence is TGTGCCAGCAGACCAACAGGGGATCAGCCCCAGCATTTT. Translated, it gives CASRPTGDQPQHF.